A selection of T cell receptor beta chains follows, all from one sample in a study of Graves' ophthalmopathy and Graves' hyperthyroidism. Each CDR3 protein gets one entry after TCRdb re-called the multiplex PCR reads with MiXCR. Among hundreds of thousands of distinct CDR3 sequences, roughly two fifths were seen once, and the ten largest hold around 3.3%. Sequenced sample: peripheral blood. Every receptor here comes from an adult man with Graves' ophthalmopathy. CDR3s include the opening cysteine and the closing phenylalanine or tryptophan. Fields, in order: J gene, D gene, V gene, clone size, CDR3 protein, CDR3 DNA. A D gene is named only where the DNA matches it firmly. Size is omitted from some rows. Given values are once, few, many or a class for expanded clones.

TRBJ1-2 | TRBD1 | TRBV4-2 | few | CASSPLSGTGTYGYTF | TGTGCCAGCAGCCCCCTTTCCGGGACAGGGACCTATGGCTACACCTTC
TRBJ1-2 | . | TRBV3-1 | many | CASSQERSGYTF | TGTGCCAGCAGCCAAGAGAGGTCTGGCTACACCTTC
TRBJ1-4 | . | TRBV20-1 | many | CSALMGPGTEKLFF | TGCAGTGCGCTGATGGGACCGGGCACGGAAAAACTGTTTTTT
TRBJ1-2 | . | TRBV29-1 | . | CSGSGDGNGYTF | TGCAGCGGAAGCGGGGATGGGAATGGCTACACCTTC
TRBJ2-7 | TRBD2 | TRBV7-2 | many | CASSLQRGEQYF | TGTGCCAGCAGCTTACAGCGGGGGGAGCAGTACTTC
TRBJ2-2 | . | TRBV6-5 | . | CASRTLGRNTGELFF | TGTGCCAGCAGAACACTGGGACGGAACACCGGGGAGCTGTTTTTT
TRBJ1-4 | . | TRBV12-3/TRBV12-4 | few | CASSFGGKLFF | TGTGCCAGCAGTTTCGGGGGAAAACTGTTTTTT
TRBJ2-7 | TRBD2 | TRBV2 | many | CASRAGTSGSYEQYF | TGTGCCAGCAGGGCGGGGACTAGCGGCTCCTACGAGCAGTACTTC
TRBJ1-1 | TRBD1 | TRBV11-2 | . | CASGSGTAYTEAFF | TGTGCCAGCGGCTCAGGGACAGCTTACACTGAAGCTTTCTTT
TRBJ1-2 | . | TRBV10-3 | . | CASSGAVRGYGYTF | TGTGCCAGCAGCGGGGCCGTACGAGGCTATGGCTACACCTTC
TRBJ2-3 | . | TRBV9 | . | CASSDSGAWNTQYF | TGTGCCAGCAGCGATAGTGGGGCTTGGAATACGCAGTATTTT
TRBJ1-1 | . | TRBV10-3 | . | CAISVGQAGNTEAFF | TGTGCCATCAGTGTCGGGCAGGCTGGGAACACTGAAGCTTTCTTT
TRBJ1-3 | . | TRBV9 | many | CASSVVEGFGNTIYF | TGTGCCAGCAGCGTAGTCGAGGGTTTTGGAAACACCATATATTTT
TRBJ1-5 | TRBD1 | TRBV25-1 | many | CASSGPRTGRGQPQHF | TGTGCCAGCAGTGGACCAAGGACAGGGAGAGGTCAGCCCCAGCATTTT
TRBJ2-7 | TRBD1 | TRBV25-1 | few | CARSGQGDEQYF | TGTGCTAGATCGGGACAGGGTGACGAGCAGTACTTC
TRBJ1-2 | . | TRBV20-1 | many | CSAVGGYTF | TGCAGTGCTGTGGGTGGCTACACCTTC
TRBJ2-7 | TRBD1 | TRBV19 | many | CASSTGDRSYEQYF | TGTGCCAGTAGTACAGGGGACAGATCCTACGAGCAGTACTTC
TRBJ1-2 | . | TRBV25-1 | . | CASSPREQGVADCGYTF | TGTGCCAGCAGTCCCAGGGAACAGGGCGTAGCGGACTGTGGCTACACCTTC
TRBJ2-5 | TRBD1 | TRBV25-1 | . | CASSESMGTGRRETQYF | TGTGCCAGCAGTGAATCCATGGGGACAGGTCGCAGGGAGACCCAGTACTTC
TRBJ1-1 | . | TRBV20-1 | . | CSARDRGYVGAEAFF | TGCAGTGCTAGAGACCGAGGGTACGTGGGCGCTGAAGCTTTCTTT
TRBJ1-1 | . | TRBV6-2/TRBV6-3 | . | CASSYALIGGNTEAFF | TGTGCCAGCAGTTACGCCCTCATAGGAGGGAACACTGAAGCTTTCTTT
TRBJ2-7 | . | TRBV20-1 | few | CSARPPRGFEQYF | TGCAGTGCTAGACCCCCGCGCGGGTTCGAGCAGTACTTC
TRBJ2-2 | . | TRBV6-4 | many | CASSDGQNTGELFF | TGTGCCAGCAGTGACGGACAGAACACCGGGGAGCTGTTTTTT